The clone carrying this TCR beta chain occurred many times. The antigen remains undetermined. RNA transcripts served as the template for amplifying TCR beta CDR3 regions. With the HTBI primer set, the TCR CDR3 went through a first round of RT-PCR. In TCRdb, the multiplex PCR reads were re-called with MiXCR into one record per CDR3 protein. The sample includes around 190,000 distinct CDR3 sequences, over 15% of them seen just once. These data are taken from a study of T cells in Graves' hyperthyroidism and ophthalmopathy. The study's findings and limits: For ophthalmopathy, model prediction preceded onset by a median approximately 6 months.

Fresh peripheral blood, 10 ml, yielded the PBMCs. Sequencing was done on a sample of blood. This clonotype was sampled from a woman aged 45 to 65 with Graves' hyperthyroidism.

CDR3 amino acids: CASSFRRDIGEETQYF. The CDR3 bases are TGTGCCAGCAGCTTTCGTAGGGACATAGGAGAGGAGACCCAGTACTTC. This chain uses TRBV7-9 with TRBJ2-5; maybe TRBD1 (6 bases). V was cut by 3 bases and J by 5 bases, with 19 bases left in between. CDR1 and CDR2 from the germline V gene are SEHNR and FQNEAQ (reference sequence). This CDR3 region has 16 residues.